This TCR beta chain was profiled in a study of cytomegalovirus exposure and HLA in healthy donors. Notes on the study in general: In a later analysis, HLA-associated TCR beta chains were more clonally expanded than equally common others. With DRB1 most and HLA-C fewest, TCR association rates differed between HLA loci in a later analysis. Previously analyzed data showed that most TCR beta V segments were productive at a frequency of about 87% or about 30%.

As concerns this clone: What it binds is not known.

Donors consisted of healthy bone marrow donors. The CDR3 spans 14 residues. Trimming pared 1 base from V and 5 bases from J, leaving 11 bases between. CDR1 and CDR2 (germline): LGHNA, YNFKEQ. Primers: 60 Vbeta forward and 13 Jbeta reverse. TCRdb's table, derived via immunoSEQ multiplex PCR, lists solely in-frame clones and lacks some. This table has 100,000 to 150,000 clones, approximately 82% appearing once. The chain has TRBV4-2 and TRBJ1-2, with D possibly TRBD1 on 5 matching bases. The sequence came from a boy aged 2-9 years in good health and CMV-seronegative. The specimen sequenced was PBMCs. CDR3 coding DNA: TGTGCCAGCAGCCAAGTCAAACAGGATTATGGCTACACCTTC. This translates into CASSQVKQDYGYTF.